This is a list of T cell receptor beta chains from one sample in a study of blood T cell repertoires in COVID-19. Assay used: immunoSEQ multiplex PCR; TCRdb lists only in-frame clones, some missing. Of 120,000 or so clones in the sample, 74% were seen once. The specimen sequenced was peripheral blood. Source of these receptors: a man between 60 and 75 years old with acute or convalescent COVID-19. Each CDR3 is given with its conserved first and last residue. Each record gives: D gene, J gene, V gene, CDR3 length, clone size, CDR3 DNA, CDR3 protein. A D gene is named only where the DNA matches it firmly. The size of a clone is reported for some rows only, either as once, few or many, or as a class for expanded clones.

NA,TRBJ1-1,TRBV19,15,NA,TGTGCCAGTAGTGGCAGTTCCCGCATGAACACTGAAGCTTTCTTT,CASSGSSRMNTEAFF
NA,TRBJ2-5,TRBV24-1,13,NA,TGTGCCACCAGTGATTTGCATTCAGAGACCCAGTACTTC,CATSDLHSETQYF
NA,TRBJ2-3,TRBV5-6,14,NA,TGTGCCAGCATCGGACTCACAATCACAGATACGCAGTATTTT,CASIGLTITDTQYF
NA,TRBJ1-2,TRBV7-9,12,NA,TGTGCCAGCAGCCCCGGGGGGGGTGGCTACACCTTC,CASSPGGGGYTF
TRBD1,TRBJ1-2,TRBV27,13,NA,TGTGCCAGCAGTTTTACAGGGGGGTATGGCTACACCTTC,CASSFTGGYGYTF
TRBD2,TRBJ2-5,TRBV4-2,15,NA,TGTGCCAGCAGTCCCGGGACTAGCGGGGGGGAGACCCAGTACTTC,CASSPGTSGGETQYF
NA,TRBJ2-3,TRBV19,13,once,TGTGCCAGTAGTATAGATATGAGTGATACGCAGTATTTT,CASSIDMSDTQYF
TRBD2,TRBJ2-5,TRBV5-6,16,NA,TGTGCCAGCAGCAGAACACTAGCGGGAAGACAAGAGACCCAGTACTTC,CASSRTLAGRQETQYF
NA,TRBJ1-2,TRBV13,13,NA,TGTGCCAGCAGCTTAGTGGCAGGTGATGGCTACACCTTC,CASSLVAGDGYTF
NA,TRBJ1-4,TRBV20-1,14,NA,TGCAGTGCTAGTCAACAGGTCTCTAATGAAAAACTGTTTTTT,CSASQQVSNEKLFF
TRBD2,TRBJ2-1,TRBV29-1,15,NA,TGCAGCGTTGAAGATCTGGCTAGCGGGAGTGATGAGCAGTTCTTC,CSVEDLASGSDEQFF
NA,TRBJ2-3,TRBV3-1/TRBV3-2,15,few,TGTGCCAGCAGAGGAGGAGGGCCTAGCACAGATACGCAGTATTTT,CASRGGGPSTDTQYF
NA,TRBJ2-7,TRBV5-4,13,NA,TGTGCCAGCAGCTTGCCGGACAGTTACGAGCAGTACTTC,CASSLPDSYEQYF
TRBD2,TRBJ2-1,TRBV5-1,17,NA,TGCGCCAGCACGAGCGGGGGGGCCTTTATCTCCTACAATGAGCAGTTCTTC,CASTSGGAFISYNEQFF
NA,TRBJ1-4,TRBV6-6,14,NA,TGTGCCAGCACGAGTTTCCAGGGTAATGAAAAACTGTTTTTT,CASTSFQGNEKLFF
NA,TRBJ1-4,TRBV5-1,14,NA,TGCGCCAGCAGCTTGGAGGGAGGACGGGAAAAACTGTTTTTT,CASSLEGGREKLFF
TRBD2,TRBJ2-3,TRBV18,15,NA,TGTGCCAGCTCACAGACTAGCGGGGGCACAGATACGCAGTATTTT,CASSQTSGGTDTQYF
NA,TRBJ2-2,TRBV19,15,NA,TGTGCCAGTAGTATCCAGGCGTGGAACACCGGGGAGCTGTTTTTT,CASSIQAWNTGELFF
TRBD1,TRBJ2-7,TRBV11-3,16,NA,TGTGCCAGCAGCTTGGAGGGACAGGGCCCAACCTACGAGCAGTACTTC,CASSLEGQGPTYEQYF
TRBD1,TRBJ1-1,TRBV6-5,15,NA,TGTGCCAGCAGTCAACCGACAGGGGGCCTTCTTGAAGCTTTCTTT,CASSQPTGGLLEAFF
TRBD1,TRBJ1-5,TRBV19,14,NA,TGTGCCAGTAGTACAACAGGGGGGAATCAGCCCCAGCATTTT,CASSTTGGNQPQHF
TRBD2,TRBJ2-1,TRBV10-3,14,NA,TGTGCCATCAGCACGGGACTAGGTTCTCTTGAGCAGTTCTTC,CAISTGLGSLEQFF
NA,TRBJ1-1,TRBV25-1,15,NA,TGTGCCAGCAGTGAACCCACAGGAGTGAACACTGAAGCTTTCTTT,CASSEPTGVNTEAFF
TRBD1,TRBJ1-2,TRBV10-2,15,NA,TGCGCCAGCAGTGCTCGGGACAGGGATTATGGTGGCTACACCTTC,CASSARDRDYGGYTF
NA,TRBJ1-2,TRBV10-2,13,NA,TGCGCCAGCAGCCCTTCAGGGGCCTATGGCTACACCTTC,CASSPSGAYGYTF
NA,TRBJ2-7,TRBV2,12,few,TGTGCCAGCAGTCCGGTTAGCTACGAGCAGTACTTC,CASSPVSYEQYF
NA,TRBJ1-2,TRBV6-5,10,few,TGTGCCAGCAGCCTAAATGGCTACACCTTC,CASSLNGYTF
NA,TRBJ2-5,TRBV7-6,14,NA,TGTGCCAGCAGCTTTATGGTGGGAGGAGAGACCCAGTACTTC,CASSFMVGGETQYF
TRBD2,TRBJ2-3,TRBV3-1/TRBV3-2,12,NA,TGTGCCAGCGGTAGCGGGGGGGATACGCAGTATTTT,CASGSGGDTQYF
TRBD1,TRBJ1-5,TRBV5-1,16,NA,TGCGCCAGCAGCGAAGGGACAGGGGGTGGCAATCAGCCCCAGCATTTT,CASSEGTGGGNQPQHF
TRBD1,TRBJ2-3,TRBV2,15,NA,TGTGCCAGCACTGTGCAGGACAGGGGCCCAGATACGCAGTATTTT,CASTVQDRGPDTQYF
NA,TRBJ2-1,TRBV15,17,once,TGTGCCACCAGAGGGGGGCTAGCGGAGCCCGCCCACAATGAGCAGTTCTTC,CATRGGLAEPAHNEQFF
NA,TRBJ2-7,TRBV7-9,15,few,TGTGCCAGCAGTAACCTTCCAGGCTCGTCCTACGAGCAGTACTTC,CASSNLPGSSYEQYF
TRBD1,TRBJ1-6,TRBV6-5,14,NA,TGTGCCAGCAGCACAGGGGGCGTTGGGTCACCCCTCCACTTT,CASSTGGVGSPLHF
NA,TRBJ2-1,TRBV7-9,16,NA,TGTGCCAGCAGCTTAGGCCCGCTGGCCTCCTACAATGAGCAGTTCTTC,CASSLGPLASYNEQFF
TRBD1,TRBJ1-2,TRBV7-9,14,many,TGTGCCAGCAGCCTCAGGACAGGGGTCTATGGCTACACCTTC,CASSLRTGVYGYTF
TRBD1,TRBJ1-2,TRBV6-5,15,NA,TGTGCCAGCAGGGACAAGACCGGGACAGCCTATGGCTACACCTTC,CASRDKTGTAYGYTF